This section outlines one TCR beta chain sequence together with its context. What this receptor recognizes is not known. No quality values exist for individual bases; no much larger clone is one base distant. Its CDR3 holds 11 amino acids, cysteine through phenylalanine. The DNA shown is the 33-base CDR3, in frame from base 1. The V and J ends are trimmed by 5 bases and 5 bases, leaving 6 bases between them. In light of the paper, this sample's time point label describes: baseline before first vaccination. Samples from vaccinated people were obtained from the UK trials COV001 and COV002, which included a single-blind randomized controlled phase 2/3 trial of AZD1222 (ChAdOx1 nCoV-19) in healthy adults. Trial participant PBMC samples were collected at day 0 and day 28 after the second dose for TCRbeta chain sequencing. The CDR3 regions of human TCRbeta chains were analyzed by immunosequencing. Per the authors' processing: Repertoire TCRs were matched against a reference library of SARS-CoV-2-specific TCRs generated with the MIRA antigen-specificity platform. Breadth was defined as the fraction of unique TCRs that were SARS-CoV-2-associated, and depth was defined as the fraction of total T cells that were SARS-CoV-2-associated. Using the MIRA data, each spike-specific TCR was assigned both to the spike region to which the TCR was reactive and to a CD4 or CD8 class. Log10-transformed breadth and depth values were compared by one-way ANOVA with Sidak's multiple comparisons tests. Not all clones reach the TCRdb copy of this immuneACCESS table, which keeps in-frame sequences only. Checked studies attribute under half of the gap to unresolved V genes and leave the rest unexplained. The V and J calls and the clone size are those of that table, but D and trimming were determined from the DNA. A total of approximately 100,000 clones appear in this sample, 90% to 95% of them only once. Around 2% of the sample is in the top ten clones.

These data come from a study of T cell responses to AZD1222 COVID-19 vaccine (dated by TCRdb to the early 2020s). Regarding the complete study: AZD1222 recipients with second doses at about 4 weeks or about 12 weeks were pooled, because spike-specific TCR depth and breadth did not differ between schedules. Trial participants were enrolled by age into 18-55, 56-69 and 70-plus year subgroups, with about 150, 28 and 57 TCR-sequenced participants respectively. TCR sequencing covered fewer than 250 trial participants: 207 given two doses of AZD1222 and 26 given two doses of MenACWY control vaccine.

Study-wide conclusions, independent of this receptor: Conclusions about previously exposed vaccinees were limited because only a handful of AZD1222 recipients were SARS-CoV-2 seropositive at baseline. No day 14 peak-response samples were available, so repertoires were characterized only after the peak T cell response. Vaccine-associated CD4 TCRs spanned the whole spike protein, with dominant responses in regions 160-218 and 743-854. Epitopes outside the regions mutated in the B.1.351 and B.1.1.7 variants were reportedly recognized by nearly half of the unique spike-specific TCRs. The 56-69-year group was small, and its depth increase did not reach significance, likely because of low power. After two AZD1222 doses, both the breadth and the depth of spike-specific TCRs were significantly higher than at day 0 and than in MenACWY recipients. Most participants were white British and females outnumbered males, and the authors suggested that clonal diversity may have been underestimated.

This receptor chain uses TRBV12-3 or TRBV12-4 and TRBJ2-5, with the D gene too uncertain to name. The source of this sequence is an adult in good health. Here the sequenced sample was peripheral blood, taken on day 0 of AZD1222 vaccination. The CDR3 amino acid sequence is: CASSRSETQYF. The DNA reads as follows: TGTGCCAGCAGTCGATCGGAGACCCAGTACTTC.